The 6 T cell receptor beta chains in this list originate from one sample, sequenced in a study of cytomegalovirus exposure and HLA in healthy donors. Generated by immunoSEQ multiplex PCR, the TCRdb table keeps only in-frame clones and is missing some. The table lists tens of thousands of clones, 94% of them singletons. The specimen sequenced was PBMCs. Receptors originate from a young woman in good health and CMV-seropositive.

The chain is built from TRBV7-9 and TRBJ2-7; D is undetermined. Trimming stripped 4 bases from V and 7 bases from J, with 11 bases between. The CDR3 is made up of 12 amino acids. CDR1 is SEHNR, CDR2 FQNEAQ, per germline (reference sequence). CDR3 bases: TGTGCCAGCAGCTCCACGGGTATTGAGCAGTACTTC. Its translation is CASSSTGIEQYF.

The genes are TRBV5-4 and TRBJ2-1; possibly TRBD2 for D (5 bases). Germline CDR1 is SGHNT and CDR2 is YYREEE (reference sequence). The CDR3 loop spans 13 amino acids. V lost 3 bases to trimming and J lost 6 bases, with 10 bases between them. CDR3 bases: TGTGCCAGCAGCTCGGATCTAGCCAATGAGCAGTTCTTC. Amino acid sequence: CASSSDLANEQFF.

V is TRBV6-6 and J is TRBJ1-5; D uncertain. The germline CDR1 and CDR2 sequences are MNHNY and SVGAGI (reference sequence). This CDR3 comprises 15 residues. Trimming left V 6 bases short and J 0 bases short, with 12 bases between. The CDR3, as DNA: TGTGCCAGCAGGGCGGCGGGGTATAGCAATCAGCCCCAGCATTTT. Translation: CASRAAGYSNQPQHF.

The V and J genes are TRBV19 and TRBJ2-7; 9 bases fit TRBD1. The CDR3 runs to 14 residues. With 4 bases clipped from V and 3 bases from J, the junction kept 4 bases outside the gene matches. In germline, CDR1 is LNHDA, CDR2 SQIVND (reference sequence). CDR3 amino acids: CASSTGTGNYEQYF. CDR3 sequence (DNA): TGTGCCAGTAGTACCGGGACAGGGAACTACGAGCAGTACTTC.

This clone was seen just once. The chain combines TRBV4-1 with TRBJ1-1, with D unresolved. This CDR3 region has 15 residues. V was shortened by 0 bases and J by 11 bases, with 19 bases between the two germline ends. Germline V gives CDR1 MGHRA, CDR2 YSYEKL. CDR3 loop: CASSQDPGNGIKAFF. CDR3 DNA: TGCGCCAGCAGCCAAGATCCAGGAAATGGTATTAAGGCTTTCTTT.

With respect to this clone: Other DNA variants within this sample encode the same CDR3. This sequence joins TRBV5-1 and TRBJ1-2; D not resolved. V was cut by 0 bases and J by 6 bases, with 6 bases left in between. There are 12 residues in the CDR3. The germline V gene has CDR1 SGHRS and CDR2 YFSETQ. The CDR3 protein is CASSLAGDGYTF. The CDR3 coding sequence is TGCGCCAGCAGCTTGGCCGGGGATGGCTACACCTTC.